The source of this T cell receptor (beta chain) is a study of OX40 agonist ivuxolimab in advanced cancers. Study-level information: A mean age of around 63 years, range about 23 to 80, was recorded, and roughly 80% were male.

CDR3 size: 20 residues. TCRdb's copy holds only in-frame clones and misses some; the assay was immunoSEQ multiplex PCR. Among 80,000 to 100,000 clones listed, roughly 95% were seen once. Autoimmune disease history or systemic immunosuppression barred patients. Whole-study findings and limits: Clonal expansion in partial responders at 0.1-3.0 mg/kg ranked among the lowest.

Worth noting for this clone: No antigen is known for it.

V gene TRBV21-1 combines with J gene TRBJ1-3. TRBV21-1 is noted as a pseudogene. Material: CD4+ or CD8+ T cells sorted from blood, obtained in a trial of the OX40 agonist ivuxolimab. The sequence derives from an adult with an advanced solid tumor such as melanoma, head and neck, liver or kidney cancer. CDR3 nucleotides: TGTGCCAGCAGCGGGACTAAGAAGGACGTGGGTAAGGGCCCTGGAAACACCATATATTTT. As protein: CASSGTKKDVGKGPGNTIYF.